This T cell receptor (beta chain) was obtained from a study of blood T cells in healthy people across ages. Study findings and constraints: Older age coincided with a roughly linear decline in TCR beta diversity per million T cells.

A sample-barcoded 5' primer and a J-beta primer mix were used in a second PCR of roughly 7 to 12 cycles. TCRdb independently ran MiXCR on the 5' RACE reads; one entry per CDR3 protein. The sample has about 1.4 million distinct CDR3 sequences; roughly 60% are singletons. This clonotype was observed once. Its antigen is still unknown. This CDR3 has 14 residues. V lost 0 bases to trimming and J lost 7 bases, with 12 bases between them. Germline CDR1 is MGHRA and CDR2 is YSYEKL. Each donor had ten milliliters of peripheral blood drawn. PBMCs were isolated at a quantity of at least 6.5 million per sample. The amount of total RNA extracted per sample was at least 5 micrograms.

The chain carries TRBV4-1 and TRBJ1-2, with D possibly TRBD1 on 6 matching bases. Sequenced material: blood. The clonotype originates from a man aged 18-30 years in good health. The CDR3, as DNA: TGCGCCAGCAGCCAAGAGGCAGGGGTCGGTGGCTACACCTTC. The encoded protein is CASSQEAGVGGYTF.